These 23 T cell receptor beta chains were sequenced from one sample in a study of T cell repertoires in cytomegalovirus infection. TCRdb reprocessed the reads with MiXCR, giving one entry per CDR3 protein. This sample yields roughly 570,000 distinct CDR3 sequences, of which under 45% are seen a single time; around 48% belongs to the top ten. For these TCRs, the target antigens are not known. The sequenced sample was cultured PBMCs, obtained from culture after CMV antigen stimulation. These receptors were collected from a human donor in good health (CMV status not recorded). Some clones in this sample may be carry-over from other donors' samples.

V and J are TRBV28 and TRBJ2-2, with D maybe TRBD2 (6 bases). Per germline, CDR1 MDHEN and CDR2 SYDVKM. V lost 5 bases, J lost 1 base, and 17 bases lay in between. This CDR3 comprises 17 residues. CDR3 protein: CASSLPGLEGNTGELFF. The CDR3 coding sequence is TGTGCCAGCAGTCTCCCGGGCCTGGAGGGGAACACCGGGGAGCTGTTTTTT.

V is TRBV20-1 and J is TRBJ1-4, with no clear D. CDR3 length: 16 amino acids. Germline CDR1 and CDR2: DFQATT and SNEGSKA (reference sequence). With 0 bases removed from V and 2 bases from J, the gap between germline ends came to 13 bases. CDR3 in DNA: TGCAGTGCTAGAGATGCCCGGGTTCCTACTAATGAAAAACTGTTTTTT. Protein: CSARDARVPTNEKLFF.

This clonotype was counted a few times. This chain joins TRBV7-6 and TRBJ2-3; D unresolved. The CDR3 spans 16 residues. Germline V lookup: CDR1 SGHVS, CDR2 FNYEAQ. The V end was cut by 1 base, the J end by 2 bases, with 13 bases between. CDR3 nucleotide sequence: TGTGCCAGCAGCTTAGTGGTCACGACCGCCACAGATACGCAGTATTTT. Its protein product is CASSLVVTTATDTQYF.

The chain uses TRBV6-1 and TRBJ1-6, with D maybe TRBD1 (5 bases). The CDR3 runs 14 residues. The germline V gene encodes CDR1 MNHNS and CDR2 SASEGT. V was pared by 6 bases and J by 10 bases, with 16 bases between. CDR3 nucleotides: TGTGCCAGCAGCTACTCCGGGGGTGGATCACCCCTCCACTTT. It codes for CASSYSGGGSPLHF.

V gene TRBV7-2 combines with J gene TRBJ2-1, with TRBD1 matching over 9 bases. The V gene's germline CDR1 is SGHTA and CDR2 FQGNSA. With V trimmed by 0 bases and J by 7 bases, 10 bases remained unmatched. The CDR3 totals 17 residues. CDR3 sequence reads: CASSLAPVTGGGNEQFF. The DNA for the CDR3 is TGTGCCAGCAGCTTAGCCCCCGTGACAGGGGGTGGGAATGAGCAGTTCTTC. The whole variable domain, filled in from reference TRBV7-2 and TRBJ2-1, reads GAGVSQSPSNKVTEKGKDVELRCDPISGHTALYWYRQSLGQGLEFLIYFQGNSAPDKSGLPSDRFSAERTGGSVSTLTIQRTQQEDSAVYLCASSLAPVTGGGNEQFFGPGTRLTVL.

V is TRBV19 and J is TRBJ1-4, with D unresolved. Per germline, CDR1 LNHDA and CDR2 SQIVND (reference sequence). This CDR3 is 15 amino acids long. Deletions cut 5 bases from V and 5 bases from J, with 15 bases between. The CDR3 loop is CASSSSFTINEKLFF. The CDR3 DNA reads TGTGCCAGTAGTTCCAGCTTTACCATAAATGAAAAACTGTTTTTT.

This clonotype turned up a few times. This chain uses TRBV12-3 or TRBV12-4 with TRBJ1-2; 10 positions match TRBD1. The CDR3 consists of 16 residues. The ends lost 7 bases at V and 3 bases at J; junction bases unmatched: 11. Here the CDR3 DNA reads TGTGCCAGCACCGCGAGGACAGGGGGTCAGTACTATGGCTACACCTTC. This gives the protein CASTARTGGQYYGYTF.

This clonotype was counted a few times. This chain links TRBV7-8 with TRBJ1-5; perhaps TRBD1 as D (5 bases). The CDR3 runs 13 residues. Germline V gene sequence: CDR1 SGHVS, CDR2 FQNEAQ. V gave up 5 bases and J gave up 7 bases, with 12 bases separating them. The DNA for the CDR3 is TGTGCCAGCAGCGGCTCTGGGGGACAGCCCCAGCATTTT. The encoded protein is CASSGSGGQPQHF.

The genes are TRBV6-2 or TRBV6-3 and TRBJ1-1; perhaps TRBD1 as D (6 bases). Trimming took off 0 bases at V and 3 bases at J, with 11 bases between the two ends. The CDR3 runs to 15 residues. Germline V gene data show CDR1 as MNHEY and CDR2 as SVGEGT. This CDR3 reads CASSYSRGRYTEAFF. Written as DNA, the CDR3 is TGTGCCAGCAGTTACTCCAGGGGACGGTACACTGAAGCTTTCTTT.

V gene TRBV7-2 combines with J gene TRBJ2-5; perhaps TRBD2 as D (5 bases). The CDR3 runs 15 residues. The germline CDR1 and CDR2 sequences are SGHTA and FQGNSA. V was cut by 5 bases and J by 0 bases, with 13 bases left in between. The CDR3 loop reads CASSPDSTYQETQYF. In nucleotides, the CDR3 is TGTGCCAGCAGCCCGGACTCGACGTACCAAGAGACCCAGTACTTC.

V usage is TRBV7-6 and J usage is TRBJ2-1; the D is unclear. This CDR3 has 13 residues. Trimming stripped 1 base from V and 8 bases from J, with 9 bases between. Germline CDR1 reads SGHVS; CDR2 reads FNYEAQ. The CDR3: CASSLERRDEQFF. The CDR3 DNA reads TGTGCCAGCAGCTTAGAACGTCGAGATGAGCAGTTCTTC.

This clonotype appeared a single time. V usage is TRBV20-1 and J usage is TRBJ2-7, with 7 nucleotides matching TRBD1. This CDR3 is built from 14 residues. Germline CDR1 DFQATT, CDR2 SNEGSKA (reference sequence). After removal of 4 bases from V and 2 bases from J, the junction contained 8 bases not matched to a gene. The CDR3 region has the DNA TGCAGTGCTAAACGGACAGGAGTTACCTACGAGCAGTACTTC. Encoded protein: CSAKRTGVTYEQYF.

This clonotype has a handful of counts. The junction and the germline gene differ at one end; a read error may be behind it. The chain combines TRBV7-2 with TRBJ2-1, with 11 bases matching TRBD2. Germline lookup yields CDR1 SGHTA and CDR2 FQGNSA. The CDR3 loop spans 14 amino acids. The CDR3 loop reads CASSLALAGVTRVF. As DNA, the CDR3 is TGTGCCAGCAGCCTGGCACTAGCGGGAGTCACTAGGGTCTTC.

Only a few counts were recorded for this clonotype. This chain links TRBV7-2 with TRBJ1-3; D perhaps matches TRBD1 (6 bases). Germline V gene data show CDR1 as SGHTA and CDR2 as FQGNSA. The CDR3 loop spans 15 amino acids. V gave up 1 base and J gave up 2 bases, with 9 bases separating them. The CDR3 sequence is CASSLDTGPGNTIYF. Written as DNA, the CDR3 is TGTGCCAGCAGCTTAGACACAGGGCCTGGAAACACCATATATTTT.

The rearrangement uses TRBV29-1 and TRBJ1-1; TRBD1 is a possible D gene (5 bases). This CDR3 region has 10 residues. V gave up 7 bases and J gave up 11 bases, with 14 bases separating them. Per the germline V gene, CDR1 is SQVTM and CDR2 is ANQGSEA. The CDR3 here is CSATGTLAFF. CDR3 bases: TGCAGCGCTACAGGAACCCTGGCTTTCTTT.

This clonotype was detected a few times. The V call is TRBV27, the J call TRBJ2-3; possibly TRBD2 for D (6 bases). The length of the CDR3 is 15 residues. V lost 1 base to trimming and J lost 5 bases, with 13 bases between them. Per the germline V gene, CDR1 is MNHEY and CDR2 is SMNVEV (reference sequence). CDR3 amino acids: CASSLLRGSGDTQYF. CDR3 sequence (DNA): TGTGCCAGCAGTTTATTACGGGGGTCCGGAGATACGCAGTATTTT.

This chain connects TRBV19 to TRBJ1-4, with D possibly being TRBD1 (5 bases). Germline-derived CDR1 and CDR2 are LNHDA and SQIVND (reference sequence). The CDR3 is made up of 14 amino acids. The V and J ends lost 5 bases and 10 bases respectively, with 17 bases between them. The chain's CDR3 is CASSLDSALGKLFF. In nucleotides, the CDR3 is TGTGCCAGTAGTCTTGACAGCGCCTTGGGAAAACTGTTTTTT.

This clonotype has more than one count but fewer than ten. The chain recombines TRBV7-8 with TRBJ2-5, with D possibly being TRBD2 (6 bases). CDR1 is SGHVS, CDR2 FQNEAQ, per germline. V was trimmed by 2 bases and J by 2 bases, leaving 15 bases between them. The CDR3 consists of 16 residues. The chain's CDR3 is CASSLLGYGTQETQYF. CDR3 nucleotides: TGTGCCAGCAGCTTATTGGGGTACGGGACTCAAGAGACCCAGTACTTC.

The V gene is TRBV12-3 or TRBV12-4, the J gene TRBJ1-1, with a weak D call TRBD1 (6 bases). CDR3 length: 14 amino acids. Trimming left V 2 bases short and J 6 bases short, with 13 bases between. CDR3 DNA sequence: TGTGCCAGCAGTTTATTGGGGGCGCGGGCTGAAGCTTTCTTT. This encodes CASSLLGARAEAFF.

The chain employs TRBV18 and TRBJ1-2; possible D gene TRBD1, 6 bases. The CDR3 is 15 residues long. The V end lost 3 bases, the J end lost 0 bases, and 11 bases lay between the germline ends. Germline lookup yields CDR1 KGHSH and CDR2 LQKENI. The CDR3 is CASSPDRFTNYGYTF. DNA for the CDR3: TGTGCCAGCTCACCCGACAGGTTTACTAACTATGGCTACACCTTC.

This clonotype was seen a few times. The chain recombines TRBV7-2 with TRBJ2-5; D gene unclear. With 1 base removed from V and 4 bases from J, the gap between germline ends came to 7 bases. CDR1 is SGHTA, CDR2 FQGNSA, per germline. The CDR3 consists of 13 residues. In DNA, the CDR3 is TGTGCCAGCAGCTTAGTTCTGCCAGAGACCCAGTACTTC. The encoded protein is CASSLVLPETQYF.

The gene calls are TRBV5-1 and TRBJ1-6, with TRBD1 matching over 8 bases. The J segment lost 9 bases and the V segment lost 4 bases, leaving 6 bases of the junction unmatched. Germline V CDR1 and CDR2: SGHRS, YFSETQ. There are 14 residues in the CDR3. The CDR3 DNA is TGCGCCAGCAGCACAGGGACAGGAGTTTCACCCCTCCACTTT. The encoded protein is CASSTGTGVSPLHF.

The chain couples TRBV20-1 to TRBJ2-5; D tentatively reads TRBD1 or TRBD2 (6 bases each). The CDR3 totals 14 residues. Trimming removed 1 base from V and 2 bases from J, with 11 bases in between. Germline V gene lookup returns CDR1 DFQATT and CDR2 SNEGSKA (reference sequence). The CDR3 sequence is CSARGGAGQETQYF. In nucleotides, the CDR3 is TGCAGTGCTAGAGGGGGGGCCGGGCAAGAGACCCAGTACTTC.